These T cell receptor beta chains were read from a single sample in a study of beta chain features in type 1 diabetes. Produced via immunoSEQ multiplex PCR; TCRdb's table is partial and in-frame only. The profile shows roughly 380,000 clones, roughly a fifth of them singletons. Sequenced sample: naive CD4+ T cells from blood. The origin of the receptors is a woman aged 18-29 years in good health. Each CDR3 is given with its conserved first and last residue. A D gene is named only where the DNA matches it firmly. Clone sizes are given selectively: once, few, many, or a class where the clone is expanded.

j_call: TRBJ2-5; v_call: TRBV2; clone_size: few; d_call: TRBD2; cdr3_aa: CASIAGEETQYF; cdr3_nt: TGTGCCAGCATAGCGGGGGAAGAGACCCAGTACTTC
j_call: TRBJ2-7; v_call: TRBV7-9; clone_size: NA; d_call: NA; cdr3_aa: CASSLQGYEQYF; cdr3_nt: TGTGCCAGCAGCTTACAGGGGTACGAGCAGTACTTC
j_call: TRBJ2-2; v_call: TRBV7-2; clone_size: NA; d_call: TRBD1; cdr3_aa: CASSPRPGTGPTGELFF; cdr3_nt: TGTGCCAGCAGCCCCCGTCCCGGGACAGGGCCCACCGGGGAGCTGTTTTTT
j_call: TRBJ2-7; v_call: TRBV29-1; clone_size: few; d_call: NA; cdr3_aa: CSASLTRTYEQYF; cdr3_nt: TGCAGCGCTAGCCTTACTCGGACCTACGAGCAGTACTTC
j_call: TRBJ2-6; v_call: TRBV12-5; clone_size: few; d_call: NA; cdr3_aa: CASGPFERSSGANVLTF; cdr3_nt: TGTGCTAGTGGCCCATTTGAACGGAGCTCTGGGGCCAACGTCCTGACTTTC
j_call: TRBJ1-2; v_call: TRBV5-1; clone_size: few; d_call: NA; cdr3_aa: CASSSPPGASGYTF; cdr3_nt: TGCGCCAGCAGCTCCCCCCCAGGGGCGTCTGGCTACACCTTC
j_call: TRBJ2-7; v_call: TRBV7-9; clone_size: once; d_call: TRBD1; cdr3_aa: CALARDRGREQYF; cdr3_nt: TGTGCCCTGGCCCGGGACAGGGGTCGCGAGCAGTACTTC
j_call: TRBJ1-2; v_call: TRBV2; clone_size: few; d_call: TRBD1; cdr3_aa: CASRSSEGQGLIHNYGYTF; cdr3_nt: TGTGCCAGCAGGTCGTCAGAGGGACAGGGACTCATCCATAACTATGGCTACACCTTC
j_call: TRBJ1-5; v_call: TRBV5-4; clone_size: NA; d_call: NA; cdr3_aa: CASSLGGGSNQPQHF; cdr3_nt: TGTGCCAGCAGCCTTGGGGGAGGCAGCAATCAGCCCCAGCATTTT
j_call: TRBJ1-5; v_call: TRBV7-2; clone_size: NA; d_call: NA; cdr3_aa: CASSLEEGPQPQHF; cdr3_nt: TGTGCCAGCAGCTTAGAAGAGGGCCCCCAGCCCCAGCATTTT
j_call: TRBJ1-4; v_call: TRBV30; clone_size: NA; d_call: NA; cdr3_aa: CAWSVLETQGEKLFF; cdr3_nt: TGTGCCTGGAGTGTACTGGAGACCCAGGGGGAAAAACTGTTTTTT
j_call: TRBJ2-7; v_call: TRBV7-2; clone_size: NA; d_call: NA; cdr3_aa: CASSLTFSYEQYF; cdr3_nt: TGTGCCAGCAGCCTGACATTCTCCTACGAGCAGTACTTC
j_call: TRBJ1-6; v_call: TRBV30; clone_size: few; d_call: TRBD1; cdr3_aa: CAWSVVRTGQGGNSPLHF; cdr3_nt: TGTGCCTGGAGTGTTGTCCGCACCGGACAGGGGGGAAATTCACCCCTCCACTTT
j_call: TRBJ1-2; v_call: TRBV7-9; clone_size: few; d_call: NA; cdr3_aa: CASSFGLNYGYTF; cdr3_nt: TGTGCCAGCAGCTTTGGCCTTAACTATGGCTACACCTTC
j_call: TRBJ2-5; v_call: TRBV6-1; clone_size: few; d_call: NA; cdr3_aa: CASSASQETQYF; cdr3_nt: TGTGCCAGCAGTGCGAGCCAAGAGACCCAGTACTTC
j_call: TRBJ2-3; v_call: TRBV5-4; clone_size: NA; d_call: NA; cdr3_aa: CASSLELSSTDTQYF; cdr3_nt: TGTGCCAGCAGCTTGGAACTATCAAGCACAGATACGCAGTATTTT
j_call: TRBJ2-2; v_call: TRBV25-1; clone_size: NA; d_call: TRBD1; cdr3_aa: CASSEGTGNTGELFF; cdr3_nt: TGTGCCAGCAGTGAGGGGACAGGGAATACCGGGGAGCTGTTTTTT
j_call: TRBJ1-5; v_call: TRBV6-6; clone_size: once; d_call: NA; cdr3_aa: CASSAGSNQPQHF; cdr3_nt: TGTGCCAGCAGCGCAGGGTCCAATCAGCCCCAGCATTTT
j_call: TRBJ1-2; v_call: TRBV7-2; clone_size: NA; d_call: NA; cdr3_aa: CASRIVAENYGYTF; cdr3_nt: TGTGCCAGCAGGATCGTGGCGGAGAACTATGGCTACACCTTC
j_call: TRBJ2-1; v_call: TRBV9; clone_size: few; d_call: NA; cdr3_aa: CASALGPLRNEQFF; cdr3_nt: TGTGCCAGCGCTCTGGGCCCTCTTAGGAATGAGCAGTTCTTC
j_call: TRBJ2-5; v_call: TRBV4-2; clone_size: NA; d_call: TRBD1; cdr3_aa: CASSQTQGQGAWETQYF; cdr3_nt: TGTGCCAGCAGCCAAACCCAAGGACAGGGGGCTTGGGAGACCCAGTACTTC
j_call: TRBJ2-7; v_call: TRBV7-8; clone_size: NA; d_call: TRBD1; cdr3_aa: CASSVGTGGGEQYF; cdr3_nt: TGTGCCAGCAGCGTCGGGACAGGGGGTGGCGAGCAGTACTTC
j_call: TRBJ2-6; v_call: TRBV4-3; clone_size: NA; d_call: NA; cdr3_aa: CASSQGGNLGGANVLTF; cdr3_nt: TGCGCCAGCAGCCAAGGCGGGAACCTGGGTGGGGCCAACGTCCTGACTTTC
j_call: TRBJ2-7; v_call: TRBV9; clone_size: NA; d_call: NA; cdr3_aa: CASSVALGRSYEQYF; cdr3_nt: TGTGCCAGCAGCGTAGCTCTCGGCAGGTCCTACGAGCAGTACTTC